This entry is about one T cell receptor (beta chain). Clones were sequenced by immunoSEQ multiplex PCR, and TCRdb holds only the in-frame ones, with some missing. Of about 2.4 million clones in the sample, 93% are singletons; the top ten hold approximately 0.35%. In germline, CDR1 is SNHLY, CDR2 FYNNEI. Trimming took 6 bases from V and 10 from J, leaving 7 bases between them. CDR3 size: 10 residues. This record comes from a study of shared clonotypes between healthy human individuals. This chain connects TRBV2 to TRBJ2-1; TRBD2 is a possible D gene (5 bases). The TCR was taken from a young man in good health. Some clones in this sample may be carry-over from other donors' samples. Specimen: naive CD4+ T cells from PBMCs. The subset: CD45RA+ positively selected. The CDR3 reads CASRQREQFF. As DNA, the CDR3 is TGTGCCAGCAGACAGCGGGAGCAGTTCTTC.